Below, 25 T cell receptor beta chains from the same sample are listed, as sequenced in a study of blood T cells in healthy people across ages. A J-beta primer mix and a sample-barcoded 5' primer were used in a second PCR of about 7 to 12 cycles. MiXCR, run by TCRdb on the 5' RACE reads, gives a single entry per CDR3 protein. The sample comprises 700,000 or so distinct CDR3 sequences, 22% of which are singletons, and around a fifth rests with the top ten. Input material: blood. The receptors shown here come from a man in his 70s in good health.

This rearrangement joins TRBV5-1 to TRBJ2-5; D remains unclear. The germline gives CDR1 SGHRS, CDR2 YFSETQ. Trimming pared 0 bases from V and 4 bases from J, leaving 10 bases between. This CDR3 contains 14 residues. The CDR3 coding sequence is TGCGCCAGCAGCTTGGGAGATCTCCGAGAGACCCAGTACTTC. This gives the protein CASSLGDLRETQYF.

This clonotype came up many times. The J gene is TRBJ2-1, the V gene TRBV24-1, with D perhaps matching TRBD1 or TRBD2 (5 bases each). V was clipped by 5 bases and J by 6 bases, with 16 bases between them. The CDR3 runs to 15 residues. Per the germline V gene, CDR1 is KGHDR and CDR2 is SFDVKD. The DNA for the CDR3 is TGTGCCACCAGTGCCGGATTGGGACGCTCCAATGAGCAGTTCTTC. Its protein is CATSAGLGRSNEQFF.

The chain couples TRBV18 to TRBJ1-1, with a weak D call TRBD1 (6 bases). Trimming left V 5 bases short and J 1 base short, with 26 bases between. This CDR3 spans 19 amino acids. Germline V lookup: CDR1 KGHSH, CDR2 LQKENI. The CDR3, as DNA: TGTGCCAGCTCATCTTCACTCAGGGGCGTTGGTTCGTCGAACACTGAAGCTTTCTTT. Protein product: CASSSSLRGVGSSNTEAFF.

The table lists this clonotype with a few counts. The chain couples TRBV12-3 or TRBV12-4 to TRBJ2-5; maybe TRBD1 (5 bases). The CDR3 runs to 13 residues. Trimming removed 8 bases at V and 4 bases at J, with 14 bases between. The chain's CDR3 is CASGARSIETQYF. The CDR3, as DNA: TGTGCCAGCGGGGCGAGGAGTATAGAGACCCAGTACTTC.

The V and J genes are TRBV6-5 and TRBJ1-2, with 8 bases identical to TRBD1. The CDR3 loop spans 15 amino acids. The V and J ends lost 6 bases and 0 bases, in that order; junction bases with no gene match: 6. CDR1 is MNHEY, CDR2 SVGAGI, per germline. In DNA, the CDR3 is TGTGCCAGCAGCCCTGACAGGGGAGCTAACTATGGCTACACCTTC. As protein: CASSPDRGANYGYTF.

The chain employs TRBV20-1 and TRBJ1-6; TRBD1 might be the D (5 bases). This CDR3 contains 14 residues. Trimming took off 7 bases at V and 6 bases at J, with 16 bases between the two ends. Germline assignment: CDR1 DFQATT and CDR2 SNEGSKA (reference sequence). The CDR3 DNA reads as TGCAGTGTTGGGGGTACAAGGATTAATTCACCCCTCCACTTT. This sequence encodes CSVGGTRINSPLHF.

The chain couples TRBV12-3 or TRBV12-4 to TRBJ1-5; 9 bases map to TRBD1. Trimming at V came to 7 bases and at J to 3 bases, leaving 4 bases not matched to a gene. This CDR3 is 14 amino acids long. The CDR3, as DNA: TGTGCCAGCAACCTACAGGGGGCCAATCAGCCCCAGCATTTT. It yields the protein CASNLQGANQPQHF.

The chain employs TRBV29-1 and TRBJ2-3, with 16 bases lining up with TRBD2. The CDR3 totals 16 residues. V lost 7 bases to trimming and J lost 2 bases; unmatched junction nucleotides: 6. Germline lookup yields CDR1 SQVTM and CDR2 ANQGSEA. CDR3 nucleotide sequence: TGCAGCGGGAAAGGGACTAGCGGGAGGGCCACAGATACGCAGTATTTT. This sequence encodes CSGKGTSGRATDTQYF.

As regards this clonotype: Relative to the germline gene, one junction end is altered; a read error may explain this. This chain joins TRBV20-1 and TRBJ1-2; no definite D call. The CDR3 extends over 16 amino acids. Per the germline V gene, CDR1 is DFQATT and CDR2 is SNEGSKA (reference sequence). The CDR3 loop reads CSASLRREPPSMGYAF. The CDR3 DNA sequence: TGCAGTGCTAGCCTAAGACGGGAACCCCCCTCTATGGGCTACGCCTTC.

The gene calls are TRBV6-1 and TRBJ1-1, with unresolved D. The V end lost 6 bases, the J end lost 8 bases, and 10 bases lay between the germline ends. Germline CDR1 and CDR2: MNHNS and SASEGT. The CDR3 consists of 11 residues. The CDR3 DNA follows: TGTGCCAGCAGCGACCTCCTAGAAGCTTTCTTT. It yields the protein CASSDLLEAFF.

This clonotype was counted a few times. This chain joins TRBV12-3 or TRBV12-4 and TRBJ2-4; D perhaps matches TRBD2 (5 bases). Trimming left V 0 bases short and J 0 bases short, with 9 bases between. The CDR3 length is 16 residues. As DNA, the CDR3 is TGTGCCAGCAGTTTAGCCGGGATTCAAGCCAAAAACATTCAGTACTTC. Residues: CASSLAGIQAKNIQYF.

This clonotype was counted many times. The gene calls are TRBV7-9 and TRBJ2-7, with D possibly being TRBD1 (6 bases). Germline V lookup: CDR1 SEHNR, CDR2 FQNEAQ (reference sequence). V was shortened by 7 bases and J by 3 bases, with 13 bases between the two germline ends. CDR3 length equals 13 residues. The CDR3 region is CASTRQDFYEQYF. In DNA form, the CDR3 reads TGTGCCAGCACCAGACAGGACTTCTACGAGCAGTACTTC.

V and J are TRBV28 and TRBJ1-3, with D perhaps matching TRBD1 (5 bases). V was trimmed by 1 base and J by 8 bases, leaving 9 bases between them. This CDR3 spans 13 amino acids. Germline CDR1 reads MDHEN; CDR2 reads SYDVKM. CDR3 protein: CASSLFLGDTIYF. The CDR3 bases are TGTGCCAGCAGTTTATTTTTGGGGGACACCATATATTTT.

CDR3 amino acids: CASSLEYGGRSGNEQYF. CDR3 DNA: TGTGCCAGCAGCTTAGAATATGGGGGTCGGAGCGGTAACGAGCAGTACTTC. V gene TRBV7-8 combines with J gene TRBJ2-7; the D call may be TRBD1 or TRBD2 (5 bases each). Trimming removed 1 base from V and 5 bases from J, with 21 bases in between. The germline V gene has CDR1 SGHVS and CDR2 FQNEAQ. The CDR3 runs to 17 residues. The variable domain in full, completed from reference TRBV7-8 and TRBJ2-7, reads GAGVSQSPRYKVAKRGQDVALRCDPISGHVSLFWYQQALGQGPEFLTYFQNEAQLDKSGLPSDRFFAERPEGSVSTLKIQRTQQEDSAVYLCASSLEYGGRSGNEQYFGPGTRLTVT.

As DNA, the CDR3 is TGTGCCAGCAGCTACGGACTTGCAAATGAGCAGTTCTTC. Translation: CASSYGLANEQFF. The V and J genes are TRBV2 and TRBJ2-1; D might be TRBD2 (5 bases). Germline CDR1 is SNHLY and CDR2 is FYNNEI. V dropped 6 bases and J dropped 7 bases, with 13 bases sitting between them. CDR3 length: 13 amino acids.

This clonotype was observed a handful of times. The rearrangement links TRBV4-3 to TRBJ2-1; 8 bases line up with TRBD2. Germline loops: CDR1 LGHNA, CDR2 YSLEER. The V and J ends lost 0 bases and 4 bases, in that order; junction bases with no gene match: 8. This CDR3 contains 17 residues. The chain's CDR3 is CASSQEAGGHLYNEQFF. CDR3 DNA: TGCGCCAGCAGCCAAGAGGCGGGAGGCCACCTTTACAATGAGCAGTTCTTC.

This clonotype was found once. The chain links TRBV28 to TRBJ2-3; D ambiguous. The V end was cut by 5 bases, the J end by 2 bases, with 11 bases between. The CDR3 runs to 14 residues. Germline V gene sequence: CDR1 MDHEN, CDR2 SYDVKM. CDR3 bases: TGTGCCAGCAGTGTATCCCGGGCCACAGATACGCAGTATTTT. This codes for CASSVSRATDTQYF.

This chain's CDR3 is CASQRLAGDHEQFF. CDR3 nucleotide sequence: TGTGCCAGCCAACGACTAGCGGGAGATCATGAGCAGTTCTTC. The V call is TRBV18, the J call TRBJ2-1, with TRBD2 matching over 12 bases. The CDR3 consists of 14 residues. Germline lookup yields CDR1 KGHSH and CDR2 LQKENI. V lost 8 bases, J lost 8 bases, and 7 bases stayed unmatched.

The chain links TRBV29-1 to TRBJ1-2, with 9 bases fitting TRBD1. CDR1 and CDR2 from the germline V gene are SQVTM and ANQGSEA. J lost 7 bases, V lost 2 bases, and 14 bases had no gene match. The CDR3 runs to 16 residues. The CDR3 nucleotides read TGCAGCGTTGAACCGGTGTCCAAACAGGGGGCGCGTGGCTACACCTTC. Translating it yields CSVEPVSKQGARGYTF.

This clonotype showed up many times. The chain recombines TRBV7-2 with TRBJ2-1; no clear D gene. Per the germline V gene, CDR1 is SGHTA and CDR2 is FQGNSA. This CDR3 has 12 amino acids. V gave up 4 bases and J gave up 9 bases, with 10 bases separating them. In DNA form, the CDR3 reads TGTGCCAGCAGCTCGAGGATTAGTGAGCAGTTCTTC. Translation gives CASSSRISEQFF. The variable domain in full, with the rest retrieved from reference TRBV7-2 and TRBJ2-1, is GAGVSQSPSNKVTEKGKDVELRCDPISGHTALYWYRQSLGQGLEFLIYFQGNSAPDKSGLPSDRFSAERTGGSVSTLTIQRTQQEDSAVYLCASSSRISEQFFGPGTRLTVL.

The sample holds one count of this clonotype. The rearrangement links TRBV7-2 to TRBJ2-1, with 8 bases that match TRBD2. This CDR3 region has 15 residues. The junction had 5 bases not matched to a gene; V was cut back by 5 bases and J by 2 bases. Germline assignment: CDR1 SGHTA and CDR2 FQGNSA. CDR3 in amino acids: CASSKDSGTYNEQFF. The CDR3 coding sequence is TGTGCCAGCAGCAAAGATAGCGGGACCTACAATGAGCAGTTCTTC.

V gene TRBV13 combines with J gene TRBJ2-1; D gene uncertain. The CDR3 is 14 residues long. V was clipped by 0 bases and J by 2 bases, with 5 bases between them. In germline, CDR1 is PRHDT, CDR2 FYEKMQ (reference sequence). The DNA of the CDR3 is TGTGCCAGCAGCTTAGGGATTCCCTACAATGAGCAGTTCTTC. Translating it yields CASSLGIPYNEQFF.

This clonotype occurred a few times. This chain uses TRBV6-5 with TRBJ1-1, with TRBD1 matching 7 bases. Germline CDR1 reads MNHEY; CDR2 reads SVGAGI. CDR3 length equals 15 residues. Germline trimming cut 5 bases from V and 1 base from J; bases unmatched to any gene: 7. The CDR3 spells CASSSTGAGNTEAFF. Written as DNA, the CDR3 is TGTGCCAGCAGTAGCACAGGGGCCGGGAACACTGAAGCTTTCTTT.

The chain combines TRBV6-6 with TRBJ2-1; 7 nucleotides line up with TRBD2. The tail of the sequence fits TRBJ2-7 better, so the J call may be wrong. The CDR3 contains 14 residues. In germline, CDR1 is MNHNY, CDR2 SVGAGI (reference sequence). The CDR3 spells CASSRAAGIDEQYV. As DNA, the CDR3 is TGTGCCAGCAGCCGTGCAGCGGGGATTGACGAGCAGTACGTC.

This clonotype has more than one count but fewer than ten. CDR3 sequence: CAGGAGPSDTQYF. CDR3 DNA: TGTGCCGGCGGAGCGGGGCCCTCAGATACGCAGTATTTT. V is TRBV10-3 and J is TRBJ2-3; 7 bases agree with TRBD2. This CDR3 region has 13 residues. Germline V gene lookup returns CDR1 ENHRY and CDR2 SYGVKD. V lost 11 bases, J lost 4 bases, and 9 bases stayed unmatched.